The 13 T cell receptor beta chains listed next were all sequenced from one sample in a study of human CD8 memory T cell subsets. Among CD8+ T cells, TPEX were CCR7+ PD-1+ TIGIT+ early memory cells with exhausted-like traits. TCR beta libraries were made by UMI-labeled 5' RACE. TCRdb re-called the 5' RACE reads; every CDR3 protein appears as one record, without DNA. Its table records about 10,000 distinct CDR3 sequences. Sequences were obtained from CD8+ T cells from PBMCs. These receptors all come from a human donor in good health.

The chain is built from TRBV24-1 and TRBJ2-3; TCRdb returns TRBD1, unconfirmable since there is no DNA. Germline assignment: CDR1 KGHDR and CDR2 SFDVKD. This CDR3 contains 17 residues. The CDR3 sequence is CATSDLNRGDSTDTQYF.

By frequency, this clonotype registers medium-sized. This chain connects TRBV24-1 to TRBJ2-7. CDR3 length: 11 residues. Germline loops: CDR1 KGHDR, CDR2 SFDVKD. The CDR3 protein is CATSDAYEQYF.

This clonotype is classed as medium-sized by frequency. This chain connects TRBV28 to TRBJ1-5; TCRdb's D gene call, TRBD1, goes unchecked for lack of DNA. This CDR3 is 17 amino acids long. Germline CDR1 is MDHEN and CDR2 is SYDVKM. The CDR3 loop reads CASSSGQGAMNNQPQHF.

V usage is TRBV24-1 and J usage is TRBJ1-2; the D call of TRBD1 rests on TCRdb alone, since no DNA is present to check it. The CDR3 is 14 amino acids. Looked up from germline, CDR1 is KGHDR and CDR2 is SFDVKD. CDR3 in amino acids: CATSDATGYYGYTF.

Judged by frequency, this clonotype is medium-sized (0.01 to 0.1%). This sequence joins TRBV6-5 and TRBJ2-3. CDR3 length: 13 amino acids. CDR1 is MNHEY and CDR2 is SVGAGI in the germline V gene. The chain's CDR3 is CASTTGFTDTQYF.

The V gene is TRBV5-5, the J gene TRBJ1-5; TCRdb gives TRBD1 as the D gene, but with no DNA this cannot be confirmed. The CDR3 has 14 residues. Germline V gene lookup returns CDR1 SGHKS and CDR2 YYEKEE (reference sequence). CDR3 amino acids: CASSPVAGNQPQHF.

CDR3 in amino acids: CASSFFGRVNQPQHF. The V call is TRBV6-2 or TRBV6-3, the J call TRBJ1-5. This CDR3 region has 15 residues. Looked up from germline, CDR1 is MNHEY and CDR2 is SVGEGT.

The gene calls are TRBV27 and TRBJ2-1; TCRdb reports TRBD1, a call that lacks DNA to check it against. The CDR3 totals 12 residues. Germline loops: CDR1 MNHEY, CDR2 SMNVEV (reference sequence). CDR3 loop: CASSFLGTEQFF.

The chain carries TRBV13 and TRBJ2-1; TCRdb selects TRBD2, and the lack of DNA leaves this call unchecked. Per germline, CDR1 PRHDT and CDR2 FYEKMQ (reference sequence). CDR3 size: 15 residues. This CDR3 is CASSPTGLAGNEQFF. Together with reference TRBV13 and TRBJ2-1, the CDR3 gives the full variable domain: AAGVIQSPRHLIKEKRETATLKCYPIPRHDTVYWYQQGPGQDPQFLISFYEKMQSDKGSIPDRFSAQQFSDYHSELNMSSLELGDSALYFCASSPTGLAGNEQFFGPGTRLTVL.

The CDR3 region is CSARRGDRVKYGYTF. The V and J genes are TRBV20-1 and TRBJ1-2; the D gene TCRdb calls, TRBD1, cannot be checked with no DNA. The CDR3 consists of 15 residues. The germline CDR1 and CDR2 sequences are DFQATT and SNEGSKA (reference sequence).

The V gene is TRBV12-3 or TRBV12-4, the J gene TRBJ2-7; the TRBD1 assignment by TCRdb is unverifiable without DNA. The CDR3 totals 14 residues. CDR3 sequence reads: CASSFLGGTYEQYF.

V usage is TRBV7-9 and J usage is TRBJ2-7; TCRdb returns TRBD1, unconfirmable since there is no DNA. This CDR3 is built from 13 residues. CDR1 SEHNR and CDR2 FQNEAQ come from the germline V gene (reference sequence). CDR3 protein: CASSLGTVNEQYF.

This clonotype is medium-sized by frequency. The V gene is TRBV7-9, the J gene TRBJ2-5; TCRdb designates TRBD1, a call that cannot be tested without DNA. CDR1 and CDR2 (germline): SEHNR, FQNEAQ (reference sequence). The CDR3 spans 15 residues. CDR3 region: CASIDGGGKKETQYF.